This record concerns one T cell receptor (beta chain) sequence. This record comes from a study of blood T cell repertoires in COVID-19. As for the study in general: Collection of acute and convalescent COVID-19 samples took place in the United States, Italy and Spain. The analysed material was cDNA or gDNA that came from T cells, B-cell-depleted T cells, or PBMCs.

Original methodology: Quantification of nucleated cells was approximated via reference gene primer amplification. Some clones are missing from TCRdb's copy, which holds only in-frame ones; the method was immunoSEQ multiplex PCR. The DNA was the basis for D and trimming; V, J and clone size are from that table. The sample contains about 200,000 clones, 70% to 90% of which appear only once. Germline values: CDR1 LNHDA, CDR2 SQIVND (reference sequence). The trim removed 3 bases at V and 3 bases at J, leaving 7 bases unmatched. The CDR3 sequence is 15 residues long. The clonotype was recovered from a woman over 75 with acute or convalescent COVID-19. The rearrangement uses TRBV19 and TRBJ1-1, with 7 bases that match TRBD1. The material sequenced was peripheral blood. The CDR3, as DNA: TGTGCCAGTAGTATGGACAGGTTGGTTGACACTGAAGCTTTCTTT. Protein product: CASSMDRLVDTEAFF.